What follows is one TCR beta chain and its context. Its antigen is currently unknown. TCRdb keeps only in-frame clones here, not all; method: immunoSEQ multiplex PCR. This table holds 100,000 to 150,000 clones, more than 80% found once. The data are from a study of T cell responses to AZD1222 COVID-19 vaccine. Study-wide results and caveats: Unmutated variant regions reportedly attract nearly half of all spike-specific TCRs. Donors skewed white British and female; clonal diversity was possibly underestimated.

CDR1 and CDR2 (germline): SGHAT, FQNNGV. The CDR3 sequence is 15 residues long. Deletions cut 5 bases from V and 3 bases from J, with 13 bases between. The source of this sequence is an adult who received the MenACWY meningococcal vaccine as a control. The chain couples TRBV11-2 to TRBJ1-4; the D is unclear. This specimen consisted of peripheral blood, obtained 28 days after the second dose of the MenACWY control vaccine. CDR3: CASSPVRGPNEKLFF. The CDR3 DNA reads TGTGCCAGCAGCCCTGTTCGGGGTCCTAATGAAAAACTGTTTTTT.